The 13 T cell receptor beta chains below were found in one sample sequenced in a study of blood T cell repertoires in COVID-19. Clones were sequenced by immunoSEQ multiplex PCR, and TCRdb holds only the in-frame ones, with some missing. Here the sample spans some 260,000 clones, roughly 87% being singletons. Source material: peripheral blood. The receptors originated from a woman aged 30 to 39 with acute or convalescent COVID-19.

This chain links TRBV5-1 with TRBJ2-1, with 13 bases identical to TRBD2. The CDR3 runs to 19 residues. V lost 0 bases and J lost 0; bases outside the gene matches: 6. Germline V gene sequence: CDR1 SGHRS, CDR2 YFSETQ. The CDR3 here is CASSLGGLAGPSSYNEQFF. CDR3 in DNA: TGCGCCAGCAGCTTGGGGGGACTAGCGGGACCTTCCTCCTACAATGAGCAGTTCTTC.

This rearrangement joins TRBV19 to TRBJ1-5; TRBD1 matches at 8 bases. V lost 5 bases, J lost 6 bases, and 9 bases stayed unmatched. In germline, CDR1 is LNHDA, CDR2 SQIVND (reference sequence). This CDR3 spans 15 amino acids. The CDR3 region is CASSVIDRGGQPQHF. The CDR3 DNA is TGTGCCAGTAGTGTCATCGACAGGGGAGGTCAGCCCCAGCATTTT. Filled out from reference TRBV19 and TRBJ1-5, the complete variable domain reads DGGITQSPKYLFRKEGQNVTLSCEQNLNHDAMYWYRQDPGQGLRLIYYSQIVNDFQKGDIAEGYSVSREKKESFPLTVTSAQKNPTAFYLCASSVIDRGGQPQHFGDGTRLSIL.

The sample holds one count of this clone. The rearrangement uses TRBV5-8 and TRBJ1-5, with 7 nucleotides matching TRBD1. The CDR3 extends over 13 amino acids. CDR1 SGHTS and CDR2 YDEGEE come from the germline V gene. The V segment lost 5 bases and the J segment 7 bases; nucleotides outside the gene matches: 6. CDR3 protein: CASSTDRAQPQHF. CDR3 in DNA: TGTGCCAGCAGTACCGACAGGGCCCAGCCCCAGCATTTT.

This rearrangement joins TRBV7-9 to TRBJ1-2; no definite D call. V was shortened by 7 bases and J by 5 bases, with 14 bases between the two germline ends. Germline CDR1 reads SEHNR; CDR2 reads FQNEAQ (reference sequence). The CDR3 is 13 amino acids. CDR3 in DNA: TGTGCCAGCACCCGGGAGACCGAATATGGCTACACCTTC. It specifies CASTRETEYGYTF.

This sequence joins TRBV10-3 and TRBJ2-5; 11 bases fit TRBD2. Trimming at V came to 4 bases and at J to 2 bases, leaving 6 bases not matched to a gene. Germline CDR1 reads ENHRY; CDR2 reads SYGVKD. CDR3 size: 16 residues. CDR3 amino acids: CAISGVWTSGQETQYF. The CDR3 nucleotides are TGTGCCATCAGTGGGGTTTGGACTAGCGGGCAAGAGACCCAGTACTTC.

V and J are TRBV11-2 and TRBJ2-5; 9 nucleotides match TRBD2. There are 13 residues in the CDR3. The V segment lost 5 bases and the J segment 7 bases; nucleotides outside the gene matches: 5. From germline, CDR1 is SGHAT and CDR2 FQNNGV. The CDR3 here is CASSLSGSGTQYF. The CDR3 nucleotides are TGTGCCAGCAGCCTTAGCGGGAGTGGGACCCAGTACTTC.

The rearrangement uses TRBV5-4 and TRBJ2-1; D perhaps matches TRBD2 (6 bases). The CDR3 has 15 amino acids. Trimming cost V 3 bases and J 7 bases, with 17 bases left between them. Germline V CDR1 and CDR2: SGHNT, YYREEE (reference sequence). The CDR3 DNA is TGTGCCAGCAGCTCGGCGAGGGAGGACAAAAATGAGCAGTTCTTC. Protein product: CASSSAREDKNEQFF.

The genes are TRBV5-6 and TRBJ1-5, with no clear D. Germline V gene data show CDR1 as SGHDT and CDR2 as YYEEEE. V was cut by 0 bases and J by 0 bases, with 7 bases left in between. The CDR3 length is 15 residues. The CDR3, as DNA: TGTGCCAGCAGCTTGGGGGCATATAGCAATCAGCCCCAGCATTTT. Translating it yields CASSLGAYSNQPQHF.

The chain has TRBV5-4 and TRBJ2-1; 7 bases are shared with TRBD2. This CDR3 has 15 amino acids. The V and J ends lost 3 bases and 0 bases, in that order; junction bases with no gene match: 3. CDR1 is SGHNT, CDR2 YYREEE, per germline (reference sequence). The CDR3 loop reads CASSSAGSSYNEQFF. In nucleotides, the CDR3 is TGTGCCAGCAGCTCAGCGGGGAGCTCCTACAATGAGCAGTTCTTC. Together with reference TRBV5-4 and TRBJ2-1, the CDR3 gives the full variable domain: ETGVTQSPTHLIKTRGQQVTLRCSSQSGHNTVSWYQQALGQGPQFIFQYYREEENGRGNFPPRFSGLQFPNYSSELNVNALELDDSALYLCASSSAGSSYNEQFFGPGTRLTVL.

CDR3 nucleotides: TGTGCCAGCAGCTATCTAGCGGGAGAAAAAGAGACCCAGTACTTC. Translation: CASSYLAGEKETQYF. The chain combines TRBV7-9 with TRBJ2-5; 10 bases align to TRBD2. The length of the CDR3 is 15 residues. Trimming took 4 bases from V and 3 from J; bases not matched to a gene: 5. Germline V CDR1 and CDR2: SEHNR, FQNEAQ (reference sequence).

The CDR3 is CASSYRVTSGNTIYF. The CDR3 DNA sequence: TGTGCCAGCAGTTACCGCGTAACCTCTGGAAACACCATATATTTT. The V call is TRBV6-5, the J call TRBJ1-3; D is undetermined. V was trimmed by 2 bases and J by 0 bases, leaving 8 bases between them. CDR1 is MNHEY and CDR2 is SVGAGI in the germline V gene. This CDR3 contains 15 residues.

This rearrangement joins TRBV6-2 or TRBV6-3 to TRBJ1-1, with unresolved D. The V and J ends lost 6 bases and 2 bases respectively, with 22 bases between them. The CDR3 totals 17 residues. Germline V gives CDR1 MNHEY, CDR2 SVGEGT. CDR3 sequence: CASSLGPSGGKNTEAFF. The CDR3, as DNA: TGTGCCAGCAGCCTTGGTCCGTCGGGAGGGAAAAACACTGAAGCTTTCTTT.

The CDR3 loop reads CASTLDRAENSPLHF. CDR3 bases: TGTGCCAGTACCCTGGACAGGGCCGAAAATTCACCCCTCCACTTT. The genes are TRBV19 and TRBJ1-6, with TRBD1 matching 8 bases. This CDR3 is 15 amino acids long. Germline V lookup: CDR1 LNHDA, CDR2 SQIVND (reference sequence). With 7 bases clipped from V and 7 bases from J, the junction kept 9 bases outside the gene matches. Filled out from reference TRBV19 and TRBJ1-6, the complete variable domain reads DGGITQSPKYLFRKEGQNVTLSCEQNLNHDAMYWYRQDPGQGLRLIYYSQIVNDFQKGDIAEGYSVSREKKESFPLTVTSAQKNPTAFYLCASTLDRAENSPLHFGNGTRLTVT.